The 18 T cell receptor beta chains reported below all come from one sample, sequenced in a study of neoadjuvant anti-PD-1 for oral cavity cancer. The time point denotes: after neoadjuvant nivolumab, at surgical resection. The protocol was immunoSEQ multiplex PCR, while the TCRdb copy is restricted to in-frame clones and leaves out a portion. Seen here are just under 70,000 clones, 70% to 90% observed once, and the top ten hold about 3.7%. The sequenced sample was PBMCs, obtained after nivolumab (anti-PD-1) treatment. The source is a person aged 40 to 85 with oral cavity squamous cell carcinoma.

This chain uses TRBV6-5 with TRBJ2-1; no clear D. The ends were cut back, 3 bases at V and 4 bases at J, with 7 bases in the middle. CDR1 is MNHEY, CDR2 SVGAGI, per germline. CDR3 length equals 13 residues. CDR3: CASSYGVYNEQFF. The CDR3 DNA reads as TGTGCCAGCAGTTATGGGGTGTACAATGAGCAGTTCTTC.

The chain joins TRBV7-2 to TRBJ2-7, with unresolved D. The CDR3 covers 13 residues. Germline lookup yields CDR1 SGHTA and CDR2 FQGNSA. Trimming left V 5 bases short and J 7 bases short, with 15 bases between. The CDR3, as DNA: TGTGCCAGCAGCCTAACGCCCGGATCTGAGCAGTACTTC. It encodes CASSLTPGSEQYF. Full variable domain (outside the CDR3, taken from reference TRBV7-2 and TRBJ2-7): GAGVSQSPSNKVTEKGKDVELRCDPISGHTALYWYRQSLGQGLEFLIYFQGNSAPDKSGLPSDRFSAERTGGSVSTLTIQRTQQEDSAVYLCASSLTPGSEQYFGPGTRLTVT.

The chain is built from TRBV5-6 and TRBJ1-5; 8 nucleotides line up with TRBD1. This CDR3 is 16 amino acids long. Germline V gene data show CDR1 as SGHDT and CDR2 as YYEEEE. After removal of 4 bases from V and 4 bases from J, the junction contained 10 bases not matched to a gene. The CDR3 sequence: CASSLRQGLGNQPQHF. CDR3 DNA sequence: TGTGCCAGCAGCCTCCGACAGGGGCTAGGGAATCAGCCCCAGCATTTT.

This chain connects TRBV27 to TRBJ2-1; no clear D gene. Looked up from germline, CDR1 is MNHEY and CDR2 is SMNVEV (reference sequence). V was cut by 8 bases and J by 0 bases, with 8 bases left in between. The CDR3 is made up of 13 amino acids. CDR3 in amino acids: CASGISSYNEQFF. Written as DNA, the CDR3 is TGTGCCAGCGGAATAAGCTCCTACAATGAGCAGTTCTTC.

This chain joins TRBV30 and TRBJ2-7; D might be TRBD1 or TRBD2, each matching 6 bases. Trimming cost V 1 base and J 7 bases, with 14 bases left between them. Germline lookup yields CDR1 GTSNPN and CDR2 SVGIG (reference sequence). CDR3 length: 13 amino acids. The CDR3 nucleotides are TGTGCCTGGAGTGGGACAGCCCGGGGGGAGCAGTACTTC. Translated: CAWSGTARGEQYF.

This clone was counted only a few times. This sequence joins TRBV19 and TRBJ2-3; possibly TRBD1 for D (5 bases). The germline V gene encodes CDR1 LNHDA and CDR2 SQIVND (reference sequence). The V end lost 7 bases, the J end lost 6 bases, and 20 bases lay between the germline ends. The CDR3 covers 15 residues. The CDR3 protein is CASTLRGERSDTQYF. Here the CDR3 DNA reads TGTGCCAGTACCCTAAGGGGCGAGCGCTCGGATACGCAGTATTTT.

V is TRBV6-6 and J is TRBJ2-5; tentatively, D is TRBD1 (6 bases). Germline CDR1 is MNHNY and CDR2 is SVGAGI (reference sequence). Trimming removed 4 bases at V and 4 bases at J, with 13 bases between. The CDR3 loop spans 14 amino acids. The CDR3 region is CASSSEGGSETQYF. The CDR3 bases are TGTGCCAGCAGTTCTGAAGGGGGATCAGAGACCCAGTACTTC.

The rearrangement uses TRBV6-5 and TRBJ2-1, with D hard to call. The ends were cut back, 2 bases at V and 1 base at J, with 12 bases in the middle. This CDR3 is built from 16 residues. Germline V gives CDR1 MNHEY, CDR2 SVGAGI. The CDR3 is CASSYNGPRSYNEQFF. The CDR3 bases are TGTGCCAGCAGTTACAATGGACCTCGGTCCTACAATGAGCAGTTCTTC.

The gene calls are TRBV6-1 and TRBJ2-2; 8 nucleotides line up with TRBD2. The V gene's germline CDR1 is MNHNS and CDR2 SASEGT. The CDR3 runs to 16 residues. The J segment lost 2 bases and the V segment lost 3 bases, leaving 5 bases of the junction unmatched. CDR3 residues: CASSERTSLNTGELFF. CDR3 sequence (DNA): TGTGCCAGCAGTGAGAGGACTAGCCTAAACACCGGGGAGCTGTTTTTT.

This sequence joins TRBV19 and TRBJ2-7; TRBD2 might be the D (6 bases). This CDR3 has 14 amino acids. V was shortened by 6 bases and J by 0 bases, with 12 bases between the two germline ends. Germline loops: CDR1 LNHDA, CDR2 SQIVND (reference sequence). In DNA form, the CDR3 reads TGTGCCAGTAGCCGGAGGGCGGACTCCTACGAGCAGTACTTC. It specifies CASSRRADSYEQYF.

The chain employs TRBV29-1 and TRBJ2-3; no firm D call. Trimming took off 4 bases at V and 3 bases at J, with 8 bases between the two ends. Germline V CDR1 and CDR2: SQVTM, ANQGSEA. The CDR3 has 12 residues. The CDR3 loop reads CSVVPSTDTQYF. CDR3 bases: TGCAGCGTTGTACCCTCGACAGATACGCAGTATTTT.

The gene calls are TRBV30 and TRBJ2-5; D is uncertain. The CDR3 extends over 12 amino acids. CDR1 is GTSNPN and CDR2 is SVGIG in the germline V gene (reference sequence). V lost 4 bases to trimming and J lost 4 bases, with 10 bases between them. CDR3 region: CAWNPGGETQYF. DNA of the CDR3: TGTGCCTGGAACCCTGGCGGAGAGACCCAGTACTTC.

The rearrangement joins TRBV9 to TRBJ1-3; D might be TRBD1 (5 bases). V was trimmed by 0 bases and J by 0 bases, leaving 10 bases between them. Germline V gives CDR1 SGDLS, CDR2 YYNGEE. The length of the CDR3 is 16 residues. CDR3 residues: CASSVVDSPSGNTIYF. CDR3 DNA sequence: TGTGCCAGCAGCGTAGTTGACAGCCCCTCTGGAAACACCATATATTTT.

Details on this clone: Its ends do not fully match the called genes, so a read error is possible. This chain links TRBV7-7 with TRBJ2-1; the D gene could be TRBD1 or TRBD2 (5 bases each). Per germline, CDR1 SSHAT and CDR2 FNYEAQ (reference sequence). The CDR3 has 18 amino acids. The CDR3 DNA reads TGTGCTAGCAGCTTAGAGGGGATTAGTACCACGTCCTACAATGAGCAGTTCTTC. Its protein product is CASSLEGISTTSYNEQFF.

For this clone: An end of the junction differs from the germline gene, which may be a read error. The chain carries TRBV29-1 and TRBJ2-5; D is undetermined. Germline-derived CDR1 and CDR2 are SQVTM and ANQGSEA. This CDR3 has 14 residues. CDR3: CSVAVQATREAQYF. DNA of the CDR3: TGCAGCGTTGCGGTGCAAGCCACAAGAGAGGCCCAGTACTTC. Looking up the rest from reference TRBV29-1 and TRBJ2-5 gives the full variable domain: SAVISQKPSRDICQRGTSLTIQCQVDSQVTMMFWYRQQPGQSLTLIATANQGSEATYESGFVIDKFPISRPNLTFSTLTVSNMSPEDSSIYLCSVAVQATREAQYFGPGTRLLVL.

The genes are TRBV7-9 and TRBJ2-6; perhaps TRBD2 as D (5 bases). The CDR3 is 17 residues long. V gave up 2 bases and J gave up 0 bases, with 11 bases separating them. Per germline, CDR1 SEHNR and CDR2 FQNEAQ (reference sequence). The CDR3 here is CASSLHGGRSGANVLTF. CDR3 sequence (DNA): TGTGCCAGCAGCTTACACGGAGGACGCTCTGGGGCCAACGTCCTGACTTTC.

This chain connects TRBV10-2 to TRBJ2-2; TRBD2 might be the D (7 bases). Germline CDR1 WSHSY, CDR2 SAAADI. Trimming removed 9 bases from V and 2 bases from J, with 19 bases in between. This CDR3 is built from 16 residues. CDR3 sequence: CASSGGREANTGELFF. CDR3 nucleotides: TGCGCCAGTTCGGGGGGCAGGGAGGCTAACACCGGGGAGCTGTTTTTT.

This chain uses TRBV10-1 with TRBJ2-1, with 7 bases matching TRBD2. With V trimmed by 2 bases and J by 9 bases, 7 bases remained unmatched. CDR3 length equals 14 residues. Germline CDR1 is WNHNN and CDR2 is SYGVQD (reference sequence). The CDR3: CASSENGLVSEQFF. In nucleotides, the CDR3 is TGCGCCAGCAGTGAGAACGGACTAGTTTCTGAGCAGTTCTTC.